What follows is one T cell receptor beta chain and its context. The method was immunoSEQ multiplex PCR; TCRdb's version includes in-frame clones alone and lacks a portion of them. The profile covers some 200,000 clones, with roughly 91% appearing a single time and roughly 1.5% taken by the ten largest. This entry is derived from a study of control samples from healthy donors and cancer patients. Germline loops: CDR1 SGDLS, CDR2 YYNGEE. The V end was cut by 4 bases, the J end by 8 bases, with 19 bases between. The CDR3 is 16 residues long. Material for sequencing was blood. This rearrangement joins TRBV9 to TRBJ1-6; D is ambiguous. The source is a man aged 18 to 29 in good health. The CDR3 region has the DNA TGTGCCAGCAGCTCTGGTCCCCCTAGTTCCCATTCACCCCTCCACTTT. Its translation is CASSSGPPSSHSPLHF.